The clone carrying this T cell receptor beta chain turned up a few times. What it binds is unknown. This entry is derived from a study of neoadjuvant anti-PD-1 for oral cavity cancer. The time point: after neoadjuvant nivolumab, at surgical resection. TCRdb's copy holds only in-frame clones and misses some; the assay was immunoSEQ multiplex PCR. Among 20,000 to 25,000 clones listed, over 35% were seen once. Germline assignment: CDR1 SSHAT and CDR2 FNYEAQ (reference sequence). The J segment lost 0 bases and the V segment lost 5 bases, leaving 7 bases of the junction unmatched. The CDR3 loop spans 16 amino acids. Study-wide results and limits: Higher pretreatment Treg/Th17 ratios tracked higher pretreatment blood clonality.

V gene TRBV7-7 combines with J gene TRBJ2-3; 8 bases line up with TRBD2. This clonotype was obtained from a person aged 35-79 years with oral cavity squamous cell carcinoma. This material consisted of tumor tissue, taken after nivolumab (anti-PD-1) treatment. The CDR3 is CASSPTGGGSTDTQYF. The DNA for the CDR3 is TGTGCCAGCAGCCCTACCGGGGGGGGTAGCACAGATACGCAGTATTTT.